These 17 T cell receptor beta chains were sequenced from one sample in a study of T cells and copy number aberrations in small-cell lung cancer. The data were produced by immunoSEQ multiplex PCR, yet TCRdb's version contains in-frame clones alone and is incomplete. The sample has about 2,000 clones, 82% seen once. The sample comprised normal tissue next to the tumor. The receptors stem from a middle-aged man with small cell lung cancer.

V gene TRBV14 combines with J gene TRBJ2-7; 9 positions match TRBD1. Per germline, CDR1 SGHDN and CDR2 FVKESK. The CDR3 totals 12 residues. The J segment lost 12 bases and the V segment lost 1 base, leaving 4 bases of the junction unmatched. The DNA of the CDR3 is TGTGCCAGCAGCCAAGGACAGGGGGGGCTGTACTTC. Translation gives CASSQGQGGLYF.

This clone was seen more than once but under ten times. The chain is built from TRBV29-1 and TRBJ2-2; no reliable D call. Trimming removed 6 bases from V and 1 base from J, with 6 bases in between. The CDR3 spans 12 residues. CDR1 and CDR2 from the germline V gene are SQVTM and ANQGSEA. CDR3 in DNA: TGCAGCGTAAGGATGAACACCGGGGAGCTGTTTTTT. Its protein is CSVRMNTGELFF.

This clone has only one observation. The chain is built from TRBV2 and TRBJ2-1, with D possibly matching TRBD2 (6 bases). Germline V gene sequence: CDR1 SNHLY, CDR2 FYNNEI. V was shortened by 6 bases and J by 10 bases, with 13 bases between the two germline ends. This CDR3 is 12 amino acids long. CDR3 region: CASRGGLIEQFF. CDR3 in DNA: TGTGCCAGCAGGGGAGGACTAATAGAGCAGTTCTTC.

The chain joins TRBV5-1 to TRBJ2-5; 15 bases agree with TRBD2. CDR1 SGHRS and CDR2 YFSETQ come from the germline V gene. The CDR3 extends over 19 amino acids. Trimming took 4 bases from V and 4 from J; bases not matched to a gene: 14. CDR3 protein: CASSPHGLAGGPLRETQYF. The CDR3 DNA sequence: TGCGCCAGCAGCCCACATGGACTAGCGGGAGGGCCGTTGAGAGAGACCCAGTACTTC.

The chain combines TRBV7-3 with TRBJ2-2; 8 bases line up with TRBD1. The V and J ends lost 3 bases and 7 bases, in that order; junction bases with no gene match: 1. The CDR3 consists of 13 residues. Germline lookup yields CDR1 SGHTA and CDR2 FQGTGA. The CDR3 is CASSFGQGGELFF. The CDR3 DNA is TGTGCCAGCAGCTTTGGACAGGGCGGGGAGCTGTTTTTT.

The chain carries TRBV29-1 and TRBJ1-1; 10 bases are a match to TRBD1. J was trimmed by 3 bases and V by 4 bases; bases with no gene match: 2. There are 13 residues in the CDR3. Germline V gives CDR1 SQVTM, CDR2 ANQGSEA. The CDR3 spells CSVAGTGDTEAFF. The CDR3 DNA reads TGCAGCGTTGCCGGGACAGGGGACACTGAAGCTTTCTTT.

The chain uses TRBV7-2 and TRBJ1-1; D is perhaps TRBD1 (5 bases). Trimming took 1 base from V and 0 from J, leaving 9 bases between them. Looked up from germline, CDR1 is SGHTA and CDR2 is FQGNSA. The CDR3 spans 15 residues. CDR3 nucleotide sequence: TGTGCCAGCAGCTTAGTCCCAGGGATGAACACTGAAGCTTTCTTT. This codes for CASSLVPGMNTEAFF.

The CDR3 DNA is TGCGCCAGCAGCCACGACAGGGGTCAGCCCCAGCATTTT. This sequence encodes CASSHDRGQPQHF. The chain couples TRBV4-1 to TRBJ1-5; TRBD1 aligns across 8 bases. The length of the CDR3 is 13 residues. CDR1 MGHRA and CDR2 YSYEKL come from the germline V gene. V was pared by 3 bases and J by 6 bases, with 1 base of the junction left unmatched.

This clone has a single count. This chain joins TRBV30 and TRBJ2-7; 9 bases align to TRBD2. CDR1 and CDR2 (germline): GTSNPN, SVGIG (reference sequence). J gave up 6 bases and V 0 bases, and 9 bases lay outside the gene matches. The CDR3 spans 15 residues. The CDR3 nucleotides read TGTGCCTGGAGTGTCTTCTCCCTAGCGGGACCCGAGCAGTACTTC. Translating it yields CAWSVFSLAGPEQYF.

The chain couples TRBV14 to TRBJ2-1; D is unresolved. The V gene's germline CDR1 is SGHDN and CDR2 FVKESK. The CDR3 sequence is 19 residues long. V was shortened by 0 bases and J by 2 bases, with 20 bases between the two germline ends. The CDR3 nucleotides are TGTGCCAGCAGCCAAGATGATCCCCAACCGGGTTTCACCTACAATGAGCAGTTCTTC. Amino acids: CASSQDDPQPGFTYNEQFF.

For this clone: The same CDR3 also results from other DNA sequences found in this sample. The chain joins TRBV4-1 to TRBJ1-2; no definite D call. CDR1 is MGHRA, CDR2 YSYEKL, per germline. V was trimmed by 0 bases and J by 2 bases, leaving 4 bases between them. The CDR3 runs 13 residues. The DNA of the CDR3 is TGCGCCAGCAGCCAAGATTCGAACTATGGCTACACCTTC. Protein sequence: CASSQDSNYGYTF.

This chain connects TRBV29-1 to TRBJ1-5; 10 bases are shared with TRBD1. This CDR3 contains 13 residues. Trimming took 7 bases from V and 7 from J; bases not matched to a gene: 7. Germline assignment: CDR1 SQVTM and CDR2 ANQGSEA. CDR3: CSASGQGGQPQHF. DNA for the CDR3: TGCAGCGCCTCAGGACAGGGGGGGCAGCCCCAGCATTTT.

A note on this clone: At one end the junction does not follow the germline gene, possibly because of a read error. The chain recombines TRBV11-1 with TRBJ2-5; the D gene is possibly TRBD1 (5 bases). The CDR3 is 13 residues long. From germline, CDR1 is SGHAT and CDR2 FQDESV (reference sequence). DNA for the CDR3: TGTGCCAGCAGTTTAGGGGCGGCAACCAACTGCTACTTC. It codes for CASSLGAATNCYF. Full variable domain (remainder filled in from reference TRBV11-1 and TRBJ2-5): EAEVAQSPRYKITEKSQAVAFWCDPISGHATLYWYRQILGQGPELLVQFQDESVVDDSQLPKDRFSAERLKGVDSTLKIQPAELGDSAMYLCASSLGAATNCYFGPGTRLLVL.

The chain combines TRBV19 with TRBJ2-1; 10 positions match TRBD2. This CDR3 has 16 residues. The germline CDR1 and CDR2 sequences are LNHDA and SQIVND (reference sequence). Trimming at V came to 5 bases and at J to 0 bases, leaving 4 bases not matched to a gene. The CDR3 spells CASSDPSGSSYNEQFF. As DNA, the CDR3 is TGTGCCAGTAGTGACCCTAGCGGGAGCTCCTACAATGAGCAGTTCTTC.

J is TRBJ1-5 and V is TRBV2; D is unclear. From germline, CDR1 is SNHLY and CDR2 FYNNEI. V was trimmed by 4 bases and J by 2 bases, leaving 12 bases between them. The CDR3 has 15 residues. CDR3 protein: CASSAEAEGNQPQHF. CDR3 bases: TGTGCCAGCAGTGCGGAGGCAGAGGGCAATCAGCCCCAGCATTTT.

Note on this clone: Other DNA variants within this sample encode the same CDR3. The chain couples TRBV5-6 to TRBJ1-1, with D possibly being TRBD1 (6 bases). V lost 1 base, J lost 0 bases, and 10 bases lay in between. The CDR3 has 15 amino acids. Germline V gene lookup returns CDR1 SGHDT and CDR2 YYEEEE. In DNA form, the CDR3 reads TGTGCCAGCAGCTTGCCAGGGGCCATGAACACTGAAGCTTTCTTT. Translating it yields CASSLPGAMNTEAFF.

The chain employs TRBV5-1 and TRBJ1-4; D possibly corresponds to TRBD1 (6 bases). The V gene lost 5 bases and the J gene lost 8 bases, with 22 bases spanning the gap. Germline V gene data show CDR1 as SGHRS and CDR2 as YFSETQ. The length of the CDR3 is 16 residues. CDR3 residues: CASRYPWGGAREKLFF. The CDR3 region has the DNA TGCGCCAGCAGATACCCTTGGGGGGGGGCGAGGGAAAAACTGTTTTTT.